The T cell receptor beta chain under discussion was sequenced for a study of T-cell reconstitution after alpha-beta-depleted transplantation in children. Study-wide findings and caveats: Approximately two months post-transplant, alpha-beta T cells reportedly originated from several hundred expanded graft clones. A year post-transplant, T-cell counts and diversity derived mostly from newly produced T cells.

This clonotype was detected many times. Its target is unknown. J lost 9 bases, V lost 2 bases, and 16 bases had no gene match. This CDR3 has 19 residues. Germline V lookup: CDR1 SGHVS, CDR2 FQNEAQ. It was with unique molecular identifiers that the TCRbeta library was prepared. TCRdb analysed the PCR reads with MiXCR anew, one entry per CDR3 protein. The sample lists approximately 490,000 distinct CDR3 sequences; 10% were seen once. Sequencing used PBMCs, obtained before TCRalphabeta/CD19-depleted stem cell transplant. The TCR originated in a child aged 2-15 years with inherited bone marrow failure, due to receive a stem cell transplant. The V and J genes are TRBV7-8 and TRBJ1-6, with TRBD1 matching 10 bases. Here the CDR3 reads CASSLKGDRGQRVFSPLHF. CDR3 nucleotide sequence: TGTGCCAGCAGCTTAAAGGGCGACAGGGGGCAACGAGTTTTTTCACCCCTCCACTTT.